This T cell receptor beta chain was captured by sequencing in a study of prognosis after radiotherapy for stage I lung cancer. Study at large: The patients included over 13 who had newly diagnosed primary stage I lung tumors, along with roughly five others who had oligometastatic NSCLC after their primary tumor had been surgically resected. Medically, all non-small cell lung cancer patients were deemed inoperable.

The table lists this clonotype with many counts. Its antigen is unknown. In germline, CDR1 is LNHNV, CDR2 YYDKDF (reference sequence). This CDR3 spans 13 amino acids. The V end was cut by 4 bases, the J end by 5 bases, with 11 bases between. Study-wide findings and caveats: Post-treatment Shannon entropy following stereotactic body radiation therapy was lower among patients who developed distant metastases.

The authors amplified TCR beta CDR3 from genomic DNA using two-round multiplex PCR. Primers (each specific to one TRBV or TRBJ gene) were used in first-round PCR. TCRdb analysed the multiplex PCR reads with MiXCR anew, one entry per CDR3 protein. Among 25,000 to 35,000 distinct CDR3 sequences listed, about 30% were seen once. The chain employs TRBV15 and TRBJ2-5, with D possibly TRBD2 on 5 matching bases. Sequencing used PBMCs, obtained before or after stereotactic body radiation therapy (not recorded which). This receptor was taken from a donor at least 50 years old with non-small cell lung cancer. Written as DNA, the CDR3 is TGTGCCACCAGCATACGTCCGGGGGAGACCCAGTACTTC. Translating gives CATSIRPGETQYF. Supplemented by reference TRBV15 and TRBJ2-5, the full variable domain reads DAMVIQNPRYQVTQFGKPVTLSCSQTLNHNVMYWYQQKSSQAPKLLFHYYDKDFNNEADTPDNFQSRRPNTSFCFLDIRSPGLGDTAMYLCATSIRPGETQYFGPGTRLLVL.